This passage covers 6 T cell receptor beta chains from one sample sequenced in a study of sequential checkpoint blockade in melanoma. The assay was immunoSEQ multiplex PCR, and TCRdb's table has in-frame clones only and misses some. The sample has about 9,500 clones; 23% are singletons. Treatment specified: randomized to nivolumab then ipilimumab (arm A) or the reverse (arm B). Sequencing was performed on tumor tissue (inferred from file names), taken from a patient given nivolumab and ipilimumab in sequence. Source of these receptors: a human donor with melanoma.

This clone has more than one count but fewer than ten. The chain couples TRBV19 to TRBJ1-1; D gene ambiguous. The CDR3 is made up of 15 amino acids. Per germline, CDR1 LNHDA and CDR2 SQIVND (reference sequence). V was clipped by 3 bases and J by 0 bases, with 11 bases between them. CDR3 sequence: CASSIGRTMNTEAFF. CDR3 bases: TGTGCCAGTAGTATCGGCAGAACGATGAACACTGAAGCTTTCTTT. Drawing the rest from reference TRBV19 and TRBJ1-1, the complete variable domain is DGGITQSPKYLFRKEGQNVTLSCEQNLNHDAMYWYRQDPGQGLRLIYYSQIVNDFQKGDIAEGYSVSREKKESFPLTVTSAQKNPTAFYLCASSIGRTMNTEAFFGQGTRLTVV.

The V gene is TRBV25-1, the J gene TRBJ2-7; TRBD1 matches 7 bases. Per the germline V gene, CDR1 is MGHDK and CDR2 is SYGVNS. The CDR3 is 13 amino acids. V lost 4 bases to trimming and J lost 6 bases; unmatched junction nucleotides: 6. CDR3 coding DNA: TGTGCCAGCAGTGCCGGGACAGCATCCGAGCAGTACTTC. Its translation is CASSAGTASEQYF.

By frequency in the sample, this clone is medium-sized (0.01 to 0.1%). The chain combines TRBV6-8 with TRBJ1-2, with D perhaps TRBD1 (5 bases). In germline, CDR1 is MNHGY, CDR2 SAAAGT. The V and J ends lost 10 bases and 4 bases respectively, with 13 bases between them. This CDR3 is built from 12 residues. CDR3 sequence reads: CATTQGIYGYTF. The CDR3 DNA is TGTGCCACCACCCAGGGTATCTATGGCTACACCTTC.

This sequence joins TRBV5-1 and TRBJ2-4; 11 nucleotides align to TRBD2. With V trimmed by 0 bases and J by 1 base, 0 bases remained unmatched. CDR3 length equals 16 residues. CDR1 and CDR2 (germline): SGHRS, YFSETQ. The CDR3 sequence is CASSLASGGAKNIQYF. CDR3 bases: TGCGCCAGCAGCTTGGCTAGCGGGGGGGCCAAAAACATTCAGTACTTC.

The chain carries TRBV1 and TRBJ1-3. TRBV1 is described as a pseudogene. The CDR3 has 15 amino acids. As DNA, the CDR3 is TGCGCCAGCAGCCAAAGCTCGGGGGTTGGAAACACCATATATTTT. It yields the protein CASSQSSGVGNTIYF.

This clone was counted between two and nine times. The J gene is TRBJ2-5, the V gene TRBV9; D unresolved. The CDR3 has 12 amino acids. Germline V gene sequence: CDR1 SGDLS, CDR2 YYNGEE. The germline V and J ends were trimmed by 5 bases and 4 bases, with 9 bases remaining between them. The CDR3 nucleotides read TGTGCCAGCAGTGATTTTCGAGAGACCCAGTACTTC. Amino acid sequence: CASSDFRETQYF.